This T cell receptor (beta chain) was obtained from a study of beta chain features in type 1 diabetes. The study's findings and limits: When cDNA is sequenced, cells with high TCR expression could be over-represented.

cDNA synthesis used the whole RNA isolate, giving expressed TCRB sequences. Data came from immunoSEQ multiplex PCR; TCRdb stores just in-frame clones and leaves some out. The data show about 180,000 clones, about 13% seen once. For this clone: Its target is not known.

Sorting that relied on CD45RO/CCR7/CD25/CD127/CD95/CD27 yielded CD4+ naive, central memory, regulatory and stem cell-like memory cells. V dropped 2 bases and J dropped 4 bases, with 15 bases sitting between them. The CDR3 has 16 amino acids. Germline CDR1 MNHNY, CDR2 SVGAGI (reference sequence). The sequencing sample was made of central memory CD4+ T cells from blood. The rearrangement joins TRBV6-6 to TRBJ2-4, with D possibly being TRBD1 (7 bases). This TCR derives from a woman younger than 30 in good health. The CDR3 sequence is CASSYPRGAGKNIQYF. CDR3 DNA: TGTGCCAGCAGTTACCCCAGGGGGGCAGGGAAAAACATTCAGTACTTC.